The 23 T cell receptor beta chains reported below all come from one sample, sequenced in a study of blood T cell repertoires in COVID-19. Produced via immunoSEQ multiplex PCR; TCRdb's table is partial and in-frame only. The sample records 150,000 to 200,000 clones, 85% to 90% being singletons. Sequencing was done on a sample of peripheral blood. Receptors originate from a woman in her seventies with acute or convalescent COVID-19.

CDR3: CASKLGNSPLHF. As DNA, the CDR3 is TGTGCCAGCAAACTAGGGAATTCACCCCTCCACTTT. This chain uses TRBV6-5 with TRBJ1-6, with no clear D. The CDR3 contains 12 residues. Germline CDR1 MNHEY, CDR2 SVGAGI. Trimming removed 7 bases from V and 7 bases from J, with 8 bases in between.

In DNA, the CDR3 is TGCGCCAGCAGCCACGTCCGGGACAGGGGGAACTATGGCTACACCTTC. Amino acids: CASSHVRDRGNYGYTF. V gene TRBV4-1 combines with J gene TRBJ1-2; 11 bases match TRBD1. Germline V gene data show CDR1 as MGHRA and CDR2 as YSYEKL. The CDR3 has 16 residues. V lost 3 bases to trimming and J lost 2 bases; unmatched junction nucleotides: 5.

The chain couples TRBV5-4 to TRBJ2-5; tentative D call: TRBD2 (7 bases). The CDR3 consists of 16 residues. Germline CDR1 reads SGHNT; CDR2 reads YYREEE (reference sequence). Trimming took off 3 bases at V and 6 bases at J, with 21 bases between the two ends. CDR3 DNA: TGTGCCAGCAGCTCCCGTCAAGGGGGGGCTGGGCAGACCCAGTACTTC. It translates to CASSSRQGGAGQTQYF. Full variable domain (remainder filled in from reference TRBV5-4 and TRBJ2-5): ETGVTQSPTHLIKTRGQQVTLRCSSQSGHNTVSWYQQALGQGPQFIFQYYREEENGRGNFPPRFSGLQFPNYSSELNVNALELDDSALYLCASSSRQGGAGQTQYFGPGTRLLVL.

The J gene is TRBJ2-5, the V gene TRBV7-3; D is perhaps TRBD2 (6 bases). V gave up 8 bases and J gave up 4 bases, with 14 bases separating them. CDR1 SGHTA and CDR2 FQGTGA come from the germline V gene. The CDR3 is 13 amino acids. The CDR3 sequence: CASSLGGVETQYF. The CDR3 DNA reads TGTGCCAGCTCCCTTGGAGGGGTAGAGACCCAGTACTTC.

The chain employs TRBV14 and TRBJ2-2; TRBD1 aligns across 7 bases. Per germline, CDR1 SGHDN and CDR2 FVKESK. The CDR3 consists of 15 residues. The V and J ends lost 4 bases and 4 bases, in that order; junction bases with no gene match: 6. The CDR3 bases are TGTGCCAGCAGCCGCGTGCGGACAGGCACCGGGGAGCTGTTTTTT. Residues: CASSRVRTGTGELFF.

V is TRBV9 and J is TRBJ2-5, with TRBD2 matching over 7 bases. Germline CDR1 is SGDLS and CDR2 is YYNGEE. V trimming: 0 bases; J trimming: 1 base; junction bases outside the gene matches: 6. This CDR3 spans 16 amino acids. The CDR3: CASSVGEGHFQETQYF. The CDR3 bases are TGTGCCAGCAGCGTAGGGGAGGGCCACTTCCAAGAGACCCAGTACTTC.

The J gene is TRBJ2-1, the V gene TRBV7-2; D is possibly TRBD2 (6 bases). The V gene lost 1 base and the J gene lost 2 bases, with 12 bases spanning the gap. The CDR3 is made up of 16 amino acids. From germline, CDR1 is SGHTA and CDR2 FQGNSA. The CDR3 nucleotides are TGTGCCAGCAGCTTAGACGGGTGGGAGGCCTACAATGAGCAGTTCTTC. Its protein product is CASSLDGWEAYNEQFF.

The chain couples TRBV3-1 (or the pseudogene TRBV3-2) to TRBJ1-2, with D hard to call. The CDR3 covers 12 residues. V was cut by 5 bases and J by 4 bases, with 8 bases left in between. CDR1 and CDR2 from the germline V gene are LGHDT and YNNKEL (reference sequence). The CDR3 region is CASSNEGYGYTF. CDR3 DNA: TGTGCCAGCAGCAATGAGGGCTATGGCTACACCTTC.

CDR3 in amino acids: CASSSTGTLGTEAFF. The CDR3 DNA follows: TGTGCCAGCAGTTCAACAGGGACACTCGGCACTGAAGCTTTCTTT. The chain joins TRBV6-5 to TRBJ1-1; D possibly corresponds to TRBD1 (6 bases). V lost 4 bases and J 4 bases, leaving 16 bases between the germline ends. The CDR3 totals 15 residues. The V gene's germline CDR1 is MNHEY and CDR2 SVGAGI.

The chain carries TRBV12-3 or TRBV12-4 and TRBJ1-2; no definite D call. Trimming took off 10 bases at V and 7 bases at J, with 19 bases between the two ends. The CDR3 sequence is 13 residues long. The CDR3 DNA follows: TGTGCCACCCGGATGGGCCGGGAAAGTGGCTACACCTTC. Protein product: CATRMGRESGYTF.

V gene TRBV10-3 combines with J gene TRBJ2-3; TRBD2 is a possible D gene (6 bases). The V end was cut by 9 bases, the J end by 4 bases, with 17 bases between. CDR1 ENHRY and CDR2 SYGVKD come from the germline V gene. This CDR3 contains 14 residues. DNA of the CDR3: TGTGCCATAGGGCCCTCCGGAGGGGCAGATACGCAGTATTTT. As protein: CAIGPSGGADTQYF.

The genes are TRBV5-4 and TRBJ1-5; D may be TRBD1 (5 bases). The CDR3 spans 13 residues. The V gene's germline CDR1 is SGHNT and CDR2 YYREEE (reference sequence). V shed 7 bases and J shed 3 bases, with 11 bases lying between them. In DNA form, the CDR3 reads TGTGCCAGCTCCAGGGCGCCCAATCAGCCCCAGCATTTT. It specifies CASSRAPNQPQHF. The variable domain in full, with the rest retrieved from reference TRBV5-4 and TRBJ1-5, is ETGVTQSPTHLIKTRGQQVTLRCSSQSGHNTVSWYQQALGQGPQFIFQYYREEENGRGNFPPRFSGLQFPNYSSELNVNALELDDSALYLCASSRAPNQPQHFGDGTRLSIL.

The V and J genes are TRBV4-1 and TRBJ1-2, with TRBD1 matching 7 bases. The CDR3 runs to 13 residues. Germline V gene data show CDR1 as MGHRA and CDR2 as YSYEKL. The ends lost 4 bases at V and 3 bases at J; junction bases unmatched: 2. CDR3 bases: TGCGCCAGCAGCCGCACAGGGGACTATGGCTACACCTTC. Translated, it gives CASSRTGDYGYTF.

This chain joins TRBV5-1 and TRBJ1-1, with D unresolved. The CDR3 totals 13 residues. Trimming shortened V by 6 bases and J by 5 bases, and 14 bases separated the two germline ends. The V gene's germline CDR1 is SGHRS and CDR2 YFSETQ. This CDR3 is CASTVRVGTEAFF. The CDR3 bases are TGCGCCAGCACCGTGAGGGTGGGGACTGAAGCTTTCTTT.

The CDR3 here is CASSVEGAGGSATEAFF. The CDR3 DNA is TGTGCCAGCAGCGTAGAGGGGGCAGGCGGGTCTGCAACTGAAGCTTTCTTT. The J gene is TRBJ1-1, the V gene TRBV9, with 7 bases identical to TRBD1. The CDR3 contains 17 residues. J gave up 5 bases and V 0 bases, and 13 bases lay outside the gene matches. CDR1 is SGDLS, CDR2 YYNGEE, per germline.

Only a few counts were recorded for this clone. The CDR3 region is CASSRAGQGLTDEKLFF. For the CDR3, the DNA is TGTGCCAGCAGCCGGGCGGGACAGGGCCTTACCGATGAAAAACTGTTTTTT. V usage is TRBV7-7 and J usage is TRBJ1-4; 9 bases map to TRBD1. With V trimmed by 5 bases and J by 6 bases, 13 bases remained unmatched. CDR1 and CDR2 (germline): SSHAT, FNYEAQ (reference sequence). The CDR3 length is 17 residues.

V and J are TRBV27 and TRBJ1-5, with D tentatively TRBD1 (5 bases). The germline V gene encodes CDR1 MNHEY and CDR2 SMNVEV (reference sequence). The ends were cut back, 6 bases at V and 7 bases at J, with 16 bases in the middle. The CDR3 has 14 residues. CDR3 coding DNA: TGTGCCAGCAGACCCGGGGGGGTAGGCCAGCCCCAGCATTTT. It codes for CASRPGGVGQPQHF.

This chain joins TRBV18 and TRBJ2-5; the D gene is possibly TRBD1 (6 bases). The CDR3 consists of 14 residues. Trimming removed 5 bases at V and 2 bases at J, with 12 bases between. Per the germline V gene, CDR1 is KGHSH and CDR2 is LQKENI. CDR3 in amino acids: CASSGTSWQETQYF. As DNA, the CDR3 is TGTGCCAGCTCAGGGACATCGTGGCAAGAGACCCAGTACTTC.

The chain is built from TRBV18 and TRBJ1-1; D is possibly TRBD1 (6 bases). Germline V gene data show CDR1 as KGHSH and CDR2 as LQKENI. The CDR3 spans 13 residues. Trimming pared 3 bases from V and 8 bases from J, leaving 13 bases between. The CDR3 sequence is CASSPSQGSEAFF. CDR3 nucleotide sequence: TGTGCCAGCTCACCCTCACAGGGATCAGAAGCTTTCTTT.

This chain uses TRBV19 with TRBJ2-2; the match to TRBD2 covers 12 bases. Unmatched junction bases numbered 8, after V lost 6 bases and J lost 3 bases. The CDR3 covers 17 residues. CDR1 and CDR2 from the germline V gene are LNHDA and SQIVND (reference sequence). The CDR3, as DNA: TGTGCCAGTAGGTGGCTAGCGGGAGGGGTCGACACCGGGGAGCTGTTTTTT. This encodes CASRWLAGGVDTGELFF.

The chain joins TRBV14 to TRBJ1-2, with a tentative D call TRBD1 (5 bases). Trimming took off 3 bases at V and 2 bases at J, with 13 bases between the two ends. CDR1 SGHDN and CDR2 FVKESK come from the germline V gene. The CDR3 runs to 15 residues. DNA of the CDR3: TGTGCCAGCAGCCACGCAGGTCAGGGAAACTATGGCTACACCTTC. Its protein product is CASSHAGQGNYGYTF.

The rearrangement links TRBV2 to TRBJ2-5, with 8 bases identical to TRBD2. V dropped 4 bases and J dropped 2; count of bases not matched to a gene: 3. The germline gives CDR1 SNHLY, CDR2 FYNNEI. The CDR3 is 14 amino acids. The CDR3 sequence is CASSAGTRQETQYF. The CDR3 DNA follows: TGTGCCAGCAGTGCCGGGACTAGGCAAGAGACCCAGTACTTC.

The chain is built from TRBV4-2 and TRBJ1-3, with a weak D call TRBD1 (6 bases). Trimming removed 4 bases from V and 8 bases from J, with 12 bases in between. In germline, CDR1 is LGHNA, CDR2 YNFKEQ. The CDR3 totals 13 residues. In DNA form, the CDR3 reads TGTGCCAGCAGCCCCTTGCCAGGGGACACCATATATTTT. Protein product: CASSPLPGDTIYF.